This T cell receptor beta chain derives from a study of OX40 agonist ivuxolimab in advanced cancers. Study as a whole: The drug used for patients, ivuxolimab, was an agonistic anti-OX40 (CD134) antibody.

Findings of the study overall: Nonresponders included some who also had low normalized T-cell clonal expansion.

In the case of this clone: Antigen specificity is unknown.

Sequencing was performed with immunoSEQ multiplex PCR; in TCRdb, only in-frame clones are kept and a portion is missing. The sample consists of roughly 56,000 clones, just over 85% of them appearing once. CDR3 size: 14 residues. Sequences were derived from CD4+ or CD8+ T cells sorted from blood, sampled in a trial of the OX40 agonist ivuxolimab. This TCR was sampled from an adult with an advanced solid tumor such as melanoma, head and neck, liver or kidney cancer. V gene TRBV1 combines with J gene TRBJ2-1; the listed D gene, TRBD1, was not tested against the DNA. TRBV1 is a pseudogene locus. The CDR3 reads CTSTDRGTYNEQFF. CDR3 DNA: TGCACCAGCACAGACAGGGGGACCTACAATGAGCAGTTCTTC.